The 26 T cell receptor beta chains in this list originate from one sample, sequenced in a study of Ad26.COV2.S vaccination and SARS-CoV-2 variants. The method was immunoSEQ multiplex PCR; TCRdb's version includes in-frame clones alone and lacks a portion of them. The sample has more than 400,000 clones; about 90% are singletons. Treatment indicated: about 20 received Ad26.COV2.S at low or high dose, single or two shots; five or six received placebo; per-sample allocation not given. Day 63 following the first vaccine or placebo injection was when the samples were taken. Sample: peripheral blood, taken in a trial of Ad26.COV2.S vaccine versus placebo. The receptors were gathered from a person aged 18 to 65 who received the Ad26.COV2.S COVID-19 vaccine or a placebo.

This sequence joins TRBV11-2 and TRBJ1-4; no firm D call. V lost 1 base, J lost 11 bases, and 14 bases lay in between. Looked up from germline, CDR1 is SGHAT and CDR2 is FQNNGV. The CDR3 totals 14 residues. The CDR3 coding sequence is TGTGCCAGCAGCTTAGCCCCCGCGGTAAACAAACTGTTTTTT. Encoded protein: CASSLAPAVNKLFF.

The rearrangement joins TRBV15 to TRBJ2-2; D possibly corresponds to TRBD2 (5 bases). Germline loops: CDR1 LNHNV, CDR2 YYDKDF (reference sequence). V shed 5 bases and J shed 3 bases, with 10 bases lying between them. The CDR3 is 14 amino acids. The DNA of the CDR3 is TGTGCCACCAGCTTCGGACTTGACACCGGGGAGCTGTTTTTT. Its translation: CATSFGLDTGELFF.

V is TRBV19 and J is TRBJ1-3; no reliable D call. The germline V and J ends were trimmed by 5 bases and 2 bases, with 10 bases remaining between them. CDR1 is LNHDA, CDR2 SQIVND, per germline (reference sequence). This CDR3 spans 14 amino acids. The CDR3 DNA reads TGTGCCAGTAGTTTTTGGGAGCCTGGAAACACCATATATTTT. It translates to CASSFWEPGNTIYF.

The chain has TRBV29-1 and TRBJ2-1, with D uncertain. The CDR3 runs to 15 residues. CDR1 SQVTM and CDR2 ANQGSEA come from the germline V gene. V was trimmed by 6 bases and J by 0 bases, leaving 15 bases between them. CDR3 region: CSVGFGPSSYNEQFF. The CDR3 DNA reads as TGCAGCGTAGGGTTTGGTCCAAGCTCCTACAATGAGCAGTTCTTC.

The rearrangement joins TRBV4-3 to TRBJ2-1, with D unresolved. The CDR3 is made up of 15 amino acids. CDR1 and CDR2 (germline): LGHNA, YSLEER. V was shortened by 0 bases and J by 2 bases, with 8 bases between the two germline ends. The CDR3 region is CASSQEPSAYNEQFF. The CDR3 DNA reads as TGCGCCAGCAGCCAAGAGCCTTCGGCCTACAATGAGCAGTTCTTC.

This chain links TRBV19 with TRBJ2-7, with 7 nucleotides matching TRBD2. The CDR3 totals 16 residues. Germline CDR1 reads LNHDA; CDR2 reads SQIVND (reference sequence). V shed 2 bases, J shed 7 bases, and the junction held 14 bases outside the gene matches. CDR3 nucleotides: TGTGCCAGTAGTATATTCGGGGGGTTGCCCTCGGGGGAGCAGTACTTC. Translating gives CASSIFGGLPSGEQYF.

This chain connects TRBV12-5 to TRBJ2-3, with D perhaps TRBD2 (7 bases). V dropped 7 bases and J dropped 3 bases, with 11 bases sitting between them. The CDR3 is 13 residues long. Per germline, CDR1 LGHNT and CDR2 FRNRAP. The CDR3 is CASAGGLTDTQYF. The DNA of the CDR3 is TGTGCTAGTGCCGGGGGGCTGACAGATACGCAGTATTTT.

This rearrangement joins TRBV28 to TRBJ1-1; no reliable D call. The CDR3 contains 14 residues. Germline-derived CDR1 and CDR2 are MDHEN and SYDVKM. V was trimmed by 6 bases and J by 4 bases, leaving 15 bases between them. DNA for the CDR3: TGTGCCAGCAGATCCGCCCTGACAACCACTGAAGCTTTCTTT. This sequence encodes CASRSALTTTEAFF.

The chain combines TRBV10-2 with TRBJ1-5; D is unclear. In germline, CDR1 is WSHSY, CDR2 SAAADI. The CDR3 totals 14 residues. V lost 10 bases, J lost 0 bases, and 13 bases lay in between. In DNA form, the CDR3 reads TGCGCCACCAACACTCAATATAGCAATCAGCCCCAGCATTTT. It is translated as CATNTQYSNQPQHF.

This clone was detected only a few times. The chain is built from TRBV5-8 and TRBJ1-5; D not certain. Trimming removed 1 base from V and 8 bases from J, with 16 bases in between. The CDR3 extends over 15 amino acids. Germline assignment: CDR1 SGHTS and CDR2 YDEGEE. The CDR3 DNA follows: TGTGCCAGCAGCTTGAACGAGATCGATGTGGAGCCCCAGCATTTT. Its protein is CASSLNEIDVEPQHF.

The chain couples TRBV18 to TRBJ1-4; D is perhaps TRBD1 (5 bases). Germline values: CDR1 KGHSH, CDR2 LQKENI. This CDR3 spans 15 amino acids. Trimming stripped 3 bases from V and 5 bases from J, with 13 bases between. The CDR3 is CASSPGGPINEKLFF. CDR3 DNA: TGTGCCAGCTCACCCGGGGGACCGATCAATGAAAAACTGTTTTTT.

The rearrangement uses TRBV19 and TRBJ2-1; D is possibly TRBD2 (5 bases). The V and J ends lost 0 bases and 4 bases respectively, with 16 bases between them. The CDR3 runs 17 residues. Germline V CDR1 and CDR2: LNHDA, SQIVND (reference sequence). Here the CDR3 reads CASSIDRQIRGYNEQFF. The CDR3 coding sequence is TGTGCCAGTAGTATAGATCGTCAGATCCGCGGGTACAATGAGCAGTTCTTC.

This clone was detected only a few times. V is TRBV5-1 and J is TRBJ2-5, with 9 bases lining up with TRBD1. CDR3 length: 18 residues. The V and J ends lost 0 bases and 2 bases, in that order; junction bases with no gene match: 11. In germline, CDR1 is SGHRS, CDR2 YFSETQ. CDR3 DNA: TGCGCCAGCAGCTTGGCTACCAGCGGGACAGGGAGGCAAGAGACCCAGTACTTC. Translated: CASSLATSGTGRQETQYF.

The chain recombines TRBV24-1 with TRBJ2-3, with D possibly being TRBD2 (5 bases). V was trimmed by 8 bases and J by 4 bases, leaving 6 bases between them. Germline CDR1 reads KGHDR; CDR2 reads SFDVKD. There are 11 residues in the CDR3. The CDR3, as DNA: TGTGCCACCATGGAGGCAGATACGCAGTATTTT. It codes for CATMEADTQYF.

V gene TRBV11-2 combines with J gene TRBJ2-7; TRBD1 matches at 10 bases. The CDR3 extends over 15 amino acids. V lost 0 bases and J lost 4; bases outside the gene matches: 3. CDR1 SGHAT and CDR2 FQNNGV come from the germline V gene. CDR3 in amino acids: CASSLETGGGYEQYF. For the CDR3, the DNA is TGTGCCAGCAGCTTAGAGACAGGGGGCGGTTACGAGCAGTACTTC.

The chain combines TRBV4-3 with TRBJ2-1, with 9 bases fitting TRBD2. This CDR3 comprises 16 residues. Germline V gives CDR1 LGHNA, CDR2 YSLEER. With V trimmed by 0 bases and J by 5 bases, 5 bases remained unmatched. CDR3 DNA sequence: TGCGCCAGCAGCCAAGATCCTAGCGGGGTAGACAATGAGCAGTTCTTC. This codes for CASSQDPSGVDNEQFF.

This chain uses TRBV5-1 with TRBJ1-1; 11 bases match TRBD1. The CDR3 runs 15 residues. The junction had 10 bases not matched to a gene; V was cut back by 2 bases and J by 10 bases. CDR1 and CDR2 (germline): SGHRS, YFSETQ. The CDR3 spells CASSFAGQGVHRAFF. In nucleotides, the CDR3 is TGCGCCAGCAGCTTCGCGGGACAGGGGGTACATCGAGCTTTCTTT.

The chain is built from TRBV5-1 and TRBJ1-3; D gene uncertain. The germline gives CDR1 SGHRS, CDR2 YFSETQ. Trimming took off 0 bases at V and 7 bases at J, with 17 bases between the two ends. The CDR3 sequence is 16 residues long. CDR3 coding DNA: TGCGCCAGCAGCTTGGCCGGGCACCAGTATGGGAACACCATATATTTT. Protein sequence: CASSLAGHQYGNTIYF.

This chain uses TRBV24-1 with TRBJ1-1; 7 bases match TRBD1. This CDR3 is built from 12 residues. Germline-derived CDR1 and CDR2 are KGHDR and SFDVKD. V was clipped by 1 base and J by 8 bases; unmatched bases: 0. CDR3 protein: CATSDLQGEAFF. The CDR3 nucleotides read TGTGCCACCAGTGATTTACAGGGGGAAGCTTTCTTT.

This chain joins TRBV5-4 and TRBJ2-7, with TRBD1 matching 9 bases. Trimming removed 4 bases from V and 4 bases from J; junction bases left unmatched: 9. CDR3 length: 15 residues. Germline-derived CDR1 and CDR2 are SGHNT and YYREEE (reference sequence). CDR3 amino acids: CASSPTGGARYEQYF. The CDR3 DNA is TGTGCCAGCAGCCCAACAGGGGGCGCGAGGTACGAGCAGTACTTC.

This clone was recorded once. The V gene is TRBV21-1, the J gene TRBJ1-5; TRBD1 was called by the table and not checked on the DNA. TRBV21-1 is flagged as a pseudogene. CDR3 length: 18 amino acids. This CDR3 is CASSKRIDRVRHNQPQHF. The CDR3 DNA follows: TGTGCCAGCAGCAAACGGATTGACAGGGTCAGGCATAATCAGCCCCAGCATTTT.

The chain uses TRBV4-3 and TRBJ1-2, with D hard to call. This CDR3 has 16 residues. The V gene lost 0 bases and the J gene lost 6 bases, with 17 bases spanning the gap. Germline lookup yields CDR1 LGHNA and CDR2 YSLEER. DNA of the CDR3: TGCGCCAGCAGCCAAGATAGGTGGGAGAGGTCGCATGGCTACACCTTC. Its translation: CASSQDRWERSHGYTF.

Points on this clone: An end of the junction does not agree with germline; a read error may underlie this. J is TRBJ1-2 and V is TRBV2; D gene uncertain. Germline assignment: CDR1 SNHLY and CDR2 FYNNEI. The CDR3 covers 11 residues. The CDR3 protein is CASRDNSGYTF. CDR3 sequence (DNA): TGTGCCAGCAGGGATAACTCTGGCTACACCTTC.

The rearrangement links TRBV25-1 to TRBJ1-4; D not certain. Germline CDR1 and CDR2: MGHDK and SYGVNS. The CDR3 consists of 15 residues. Deletions cut 3 bases from V and 0 bases from J, with 8 bases between. The CDR3 DNA is TGTGCCAGCAGTGAGACGGGCTCAACTAATGAAAAACTGTTTTTT. This translates into CASSETGSTNEKLFF.

This clone was detected a few times. This chain joins TRBV28 and TRBJ2-2, with TRBD2 as a possible D gene (5 bases). Germline CDR1 MDHEN, CDR2 SYDVKM. The CDR3 consists of 14 residues. The germline V and J ends were trimmed by 7 bases and 6 bases, with 15 bases remaining between them. The DNA of the CDR3 is TGTGCCAGCAACCGAGGGCGAAACGCCGGGGAGCTGTTTTTT. Residues: CASNRGRNAGELFF. Combining the CDR3 with reference TRBV28 and TRBJ2-2 gives the whole variable domain DVKVTQSSRYLVKRTGEKVFLECVQDMDHENMFWYRQDPGLGLRLIYFSYDVKMKEKGDIPEGYSVSREKKERFSLILESASTNQTSMYLCASNRGRNAGELFFGEGSRLTVL.

The chain employs TRBV25-1 and TRBJ2-2; D uncertain. The V end lost 7 bases, the J end lost 4 bases, and 7 bases lay between the germline ends. Germline V gene lookup returns CDR1 MGHDK and CDR2 SYGVNS. The CDR3 runs to 12 residues. This CDR3 is CASNSGTGELFF. As DNA, the CDR3 is TGTGCCAGCAACAGTGGCACCGGGGAGCTGTTTTTT.